The 30 T cell receptor beta chains in this list originate from one sample, sequenced in a study of T cells in narcolepsy. Here immunoSEQ multiplex PCR was the method, and the copy in TCRdb shows in-frame clones only, minus some. Among approximately 22,000 clones listed, 60% to 75% were seen once. The sequenced material came from memory (CD45RA-) CD4+ T cells from blood. The source is a human donor in good health.

The J gene is TRBJ2-3, the V gene TRBV18, with D perhaps matching TRBD1 (6 bases). The CDR3 spans 16 residues. Trimming took off 1 base at V and 0 bases at J, with 11 bases between the two ends. Germline lookup yields CDR1 KGHSH and CDR2 LQKENI. The DNA of the CDR3 is TGTGCCAGCTCACCACTGGGGGCTAGGAGCACAGATACGCAGTATTTT. Amino acids: CASSPLGARSTDTQYF.

Regarding this clone: Lacking the conserved final phenylalanine or tryptophan, this CDR3 likely reflects a read error. It is unclear where the CDR3 begins or ends on the DNA, so no DNA is shown, and the CDR3 is as TCRdb lists it. The chain employs TRBV5-4 and TRBJ1-6. Germline values: CDR1 SGHNT, CDR2 YYREEE (reference sequence). The CDR3 is 10 residues long, counting both termini. CDR3: CASSFGTRAV.

The chain carries TRBV25-1 and TRBJ2-3; 8 positions match TRBD2. Germline loops: CDR1 MGHDK, CDR2 SYGVNS. The length of the CDR3 is 16 residues. The V and J ends lost 1 base and 5 bases, in that order; junction bases with no gene match: 8. Written as DNA, the CDR3 is TGTGCCAGCAGTGAATCGATGACTAGCGTTGTAGATACGCAGTATTTT. Translated: CASSESMTSVVDTQYF.

This chain links TRBV7-9 with TRBJ1-4; 7 nucleotides align to TRBD1. Germline V lookup: CDR1 SEHNR, CDR2 FQNEAQ (reference sequence). The junction had 8 bases not matched to a gene; V was cut back by 9 bases and J by 7 bases. The CDR3 is made up of 13 amino acids. CDR3 amino acids: CASSGTALEKLFF. The CDR3 DNA sequence: TGTGCCAGTTCCGGGACAGCCCTTGAAAAACTGTTTTTT.

This chain connects TRBV4-1 to TRBJ2-2; 12 positions agree with TRBD2. CDR3 length equals 17 residues. CDR1 and CDR2 from the germline V gene are MGHRA and YSYEKL. Trimming at V came to 4 bases and at J to 0 bases, leaving 3 bases not matched to a gene. This CDR3 reads CASSLTSGGANTGELFF. As DNA, the CDR3 is TGCGCCAGCAGCCTGACTAGCGGGGGCGCGAACACCGGGGAGCTGTTTTTT.

V gene TRBV11-3 combines with J gene TRBJ2-1; tentatively, D is TRBD2 (5 bases). The CDR3 covers 15 residues. V lost 5 bases to trimming and J lost 1 base, with 12 bases between them. CDR1 and CDR2 from the germline V gene are SGHNT and YENEEA. The CDR3 loop reads CASSPARGSYNEQFF. The DNA for the CDR3 is TGTGCCAGCAGCCCTGCGAGAGGGTCCTACAATGAGCAGTTCTTC.

The table lists this clone with a few counts. The rearrangement links TRBV28 to TRBJ2-3, with D tentatively TRBD2 (6 bases). V lost 6 bases and J 1 base, leaving 17 bases between the germline ends. CDR1 is MDHEN and CDR2 is SYDVKM in the germline V gene. The CDR3 runs 16 residues. CDR3 sequence (DNA): TGTGCCAGCAGCTCCACTAGCCCCGGAGGCACAGATACGCAGTATTTT. Translating it yields CASSSTSPGGTDTQYF.

The V call is TRBV29-1, the J call TRBJ2-5, with 12 bases fitting TRBD2. With V trimmed by 7 bases and J by 1 base, 7 bases remained unmatched. CDR1 and CDR2 (germline): SQVTM, ANQGSEA. This CDR3 contains 15 residues. CDR3 DNA: TGCAGCGCCTCCGGGACTAGCGGGTTCCAAGAGACCCAGTACTTC. The encoded protein is CSASGTSGFQETQYF.

CDR3: CASSLRYEQYF. As DNA, the CDR3 is TGTGCCAGCAGCTTAAGGTACGAGCAGTACTTC. V usage is TRBV11-3 and J usage is TRBJ2-7; unclear D gene. V was shortened by 2 bases and J by 4 bases, with 3 bases between the two germline ends. Germline assignment: CDR1 SGHNT and CDR2 YENEEA. This CDR3 contains 11 residues.

This clone was found a few times. The CDR3 DNA reads as TGTGCCAGCAATTTCGGGACAGGGAATTCACCCCTCCACTTT. Protein sequence: CASNFGTGNSPLHF. The rearrangement uses TRBV6-1 and TRBJ1-6; 9 bases fit TRBD1. The CDR3 is 14 amino acids. Trimming at V came to 7 bases and at J to 7 bases, leaving 5 bases not matched to a gene. Germline-derived CDR1 and CDR2 are MNHNS and SASEGT.

The CDR3 spells CASNEGAKYNEQFF. In nucleotides, the CDR3 is TGTGCCAGCAACGAAGGGGCCAAATACAATGAGCAGTTCTTC. The chain employs TRBV28 and TRBJ2-1, with D maybe TRBD1 (5 bases). The CDR3 loop spans 14 amino acids. Trimming pared 7 bases from V and 4 bases from J, leaving 14 bases between. Germline CDR1 MDHEN, CDR2 SYDVKM. Based on the CDR3 plus reference TRBV28 and TRBJ2-1, the full variable domain is DVKVTQSSRYLVKRTGEKVFLECVQDMDHENMFWYRQDPGLGLRLIYFSYDVKMKEKGDIPEGYSVSREKKERFSLILESASTNQTSMYLCASNEGAKYNEQFFGPGTRLTVL.

The V gene is TRBV5-1, the J gene TRBJ1-1, with a possible D match to TRBD1 (6 bases). This CDR3 contains 15 residues. V gave up 4 bases and J gave up 3 bases, with 16 bases separating them. The germline V gene has CDR1 SGHRS and CDR2 YFSETQ. The CDR3 DNA is TGCGCCAGCAGCCTTCGGTGGGGGGCGGACACTGAAGCTTTCTTT. The encoded protein is CASSLRWGADTEAFF.

The V gene is TRBV12-5, the J gene TRBJ2-3, with D uncertain. CDR1 and CDR2 from the germline V gene are LGHNT and FRNRAP. The CDR3 consists of 15 residues. V lost 5 bases and J 1 base, leaving 13 bases between the germline ends. The DNA of the CDR3 is TGTGCTAGTGGTATAGGAACAGCAGGCACAGATACGCAGTATTTT. Its translation is CASGIGTAGTDTQYF.

The chain has TRBV4-3 and TRBJ1-6; tentatively, D is TRBD1 (5 bases). This CDR3 region has 14 residues. V was shortened by 4 bases and J by 7 bases, with 11 bases between the two germline ends. Germline V gene sequence: CDR1 LGHNA, CDR2 YSLEER. The CDR3 DNA reads as TGCGCCAGCAGCCCCCTGGGGGGAAATTCACCCCTCCACTTT. Translated, it gives CASSPLGGNSPLHF.

This sequence joins TRBV29-1 and TRBJ2-2, with 8 bases that match TRBD2. The CDR3 is 14 residues long. V lost 3 bases and J lost 7; bases outside the gene matches: 7. From germline, CDR1 is SQVTM and CDR2 ANQGSEA. The CDR3, as DNA: TGCAGCGTTGATGCGGGAGGTGGGGACGGGGAGCTGTTTTTT. This sequence encodes CSVDAGGGDGELFF.

This clone has just one count. The genes are TRBV20-1 and TRBJ2-1; D gene unclear. In germline, CDR1 is DFQATT, CDR2 SNEGSKA (reference sequence). The CDR3 runs to 11 residues. The V gene lost 5 bases and the J gene lost 2 bases, with 4 bases spanning the gap. In DNA, the CDR3 is TGCAGTGCTCCTACCTACAATGAGCAGTTCTTC. It specifies CSAPTYNEQFF.

This chain connects TRBV6-1 to TRBJ2-7; 8 nucleotides match TRBD2. Germline V gene lookup returns CDR1 MNHNS and CDR2 SASEGT. The CDR3 has 14 residues. V lost 4 bases and J lost 3; bases outside the gene matches: 5. CDR3 region: CASSAGAGGYEQYF. For the CDR3, the DNA is TGTGCCAGCAGTGCAGGGGCGGGAGGCTACGAGCAGTACTTC.

This clone was counted a few times. The rearrangement links TRBV5-1 to TRBJ2-7, with 11 nucleotides matching TRBD2. The V gene's germline CDR1 is SGHRS and CDR2 YFSETQ. J was trimmed by 2 bases and V by 4 bases; bases with no gene match: 5. The CDR3 has 15 residues. The CDR3: CASSVLAGDAYEQYF. Written as DNA, the CDR3 is TGCGCCAGCAGCGTACTAGCGGGAGACGCCTACGAGCAGTACTTC.

The chain couples TRBV28 to TRBJ1-1; D gene ambiguous. Germline CDR1 reads MDHEN; CDR2 reads SYDVKM. V was pared by 7 bases and J by 1 base, with 10 bases between. The CDR3 has 13 residues. Here the CDR3 reads CASTLQPNTEAFF. The CDR3 nucleotides are TGTGCCAGCACCCTCCAGCCGAACACTGAAGCTTTCTTT.

This clone has a handful of counts. The chain uses TRBV2 and TRBJ2-2; 8 bases match TRBD2. The germline CDR1 and CDR2 sequences are SNHLY and FYNNEI. The V segment lost 10 bases and the J segment 4 bases; nucleotides outside the gene matches: 11. The CDR3 sequence is 15 residues long. CDR3 loop: CAISTGTRGTGELFF. Here the CDR3 DNA reads TGTGCCATTTCCACCGGGACTAGGGGCACCGGGGAGCTGTTTTTT.

The chain couples TRBV4-3 to TRBJ2-1; D gene uncertain. The CDR3 consists of 16 residues. The ends were cut back, 0 bases at V and 6 bases at J, with 15 bases in the middle. The germline CDR1 and CDR2 sequences are LGHNA and YSLEER. In DNA form, the CDR3 reads TGCGCCAGCAGCCAAGATTTTACCTCGACTGGCAATGAGCAGTTCTTC. Its protein is CASSQDFTSTGNEQFF.

V usage is TRBV5-1 and J usage is TRBJ1-2; D may be TRBD1 (6 bases). Per germline, CDR1 SGHRS and CDR2 YFSETQ. The CDR3 length is 19 residues. The V and J ends lost 0 bases and 4 bases respectively, with 25 bases between them. The DNA of the CDR3 is TGCGCCAGCAGCTTGGCCGGGACGGGTACGACAGGACAGACCTATGGCTACACCTTC. As protein: CASSLAGTGTTGQTYGYTF.

The V gene is TRBV7-6, the J gene TRBJ2-1; D possibly corresponds to TRBD2 (5 bases). The germline V gene has CDR1 SGHVS and CDR2 FNYEAQ. This CDR3 comprises 14 residues. Trimming removed 4 bases at V and 1 base at J, with 8 bases between. As DNA, the CDR3 is TGTGCCAGCAGCTCACCGGGGTCCTACAATGAGCAGTTCTTC. Its translation is CASSSPGSYNEQFF.

The chain links TRBV28 to TRBJ2-1; TRBD1 aligns across 9 bases. CDR1 is MDHEN, CDR2 SYDVKM, per germline. CDR3 length: 15 amino acids. V dropped 4 bases and J dropped 9; count of bases not matched to a gene: 10. CDR3 nucleotides: TGTGCCAGCAGTTCAACAGGGGGCAGGAATGCTGAGCAGTTCTTC. Translation gives CASSSTGGRNAEQFF. The full variable domain, completed using reference TRBV28 and TRBJ2-1, is DVKVTQSSRYLVKRTGEKVFLECVQDMDHENMFWYRQDPGLGLRLIYFSYDVKMKEKGDIPEGYSVSREKKERFSLILESASTNQTSMYLCASSSTGGRNAEQFFGPGTRLTVL.

This chain joins TRBV7-2 and TRBJ2-5, with a tentative D call TRBD2 (6 bases). The ends were cut back, 2 bases at V and 4 bases at J, with 17 bases in the middle. Germline CDR1 is SGHTA and CDR2 is FQGNSA. This CDR3 comprises 16 residues. The CDR3 nucleotides are TGTGCCAGCAGCTTATTGCCCCGGGACTTCGGAGAGACCCAGTACTTC. This gives the protein CASSLLPRDFGETQYF.

The V and J genes are TRBV18 and TRBJ1-3; D call uncertain. Germline CDR1 and CDR2: KGHSH and LQKENI. V was shortened by 6 bases and J by 8 bases, with 14 bases between the two germline ends. The CDR3 loop spans 13 amino acids. The CDR3 is CASSGPLGDTIYF. In nucleotides, the CDR3 is TGTGCCAGCTCCGGACCATTAGGCGACACCATATATTTT.

CDR3 sequence reads: CASSRLRVSYNEQFF. CDR3 bases: TGTGCCAGCAGCCGCCTAAGGGTGTCCTACAATGAGCAGTTCTTC. V gene TRBV7-8 combines with J gene TRBJ2-1, with D unclear. The germline V gene has CDR1 SGHVS and CDR2 FQNEAQ. V was clipped by 5 bases and J by 1 base, with 12 bases between them. The CDR3 has 15 amino acids.

The rearrangement uses TRBV6-1 and TRBJ1-1; no definite D call. Between the trimmed V and J ends, which lost 5 bases and 3 bases, there was a span of 10 bases. The CDR3 spans 13 residues. Germline values: CDR1 MNHNS, CDR2 SASEGT. DNA for the CDR3: TGTGCCAGCAGTTTACGGCGGGACACTGAAGCTTTCTTT. It encodes CASSLRRDTEAFF.

In its sample, this clone was seen a few times. Different DNA sequences within this sample yield the same CDR3. This chain uses TRBV5-1 with TRBJ2-5; D unclear. The CDR3 extends over 13 amino acids. CDR1 SGHRS and CDR2 YFSETQ come from the germline V gene. V lost 2 bases and J 5 bases, leaving 10 bases between the germline ends. This CDR3 is CASSFGLRETQYF. CDR3 bases: TGCGCCAGCAGCTTCGGCCTACGGGAGACCCAGTACTTC.

The V gene is TRBV28, the J gene TRBJ1-6; weak D call: TRBD1 (5 bases). The CDR3 covers 17 residues. The V gene's germline CDR1 is MDHEN and CDR2 SYDVKM. V dropped 2 bases and J dropped 5 bases, with 16 bases sitting between them. In DNA, the CDR3 is TGTGCCAGCAGTTTACTTGCGGGATCGGGGGATAATTCACCCCTCCACTTT. As protein: CASSLLAGSGDNSPLHF.